Below, 19 T cell receptor beta chains from the same sample are listed, as sequenced in a study of spatial heterogeneity in lung cancer. TCRdb re-derived calls from the 5' RACE reads in MiXCR, one entry per CDR3 protein. Of some 39,000 distinct CDR3 sequences listed, about 6.8% were seen once; the top ten hold around 45%. Noted time point: sample taken at primary tumor resection. Sequencing used PBMCs, obtained at surgery. These receptors all stem from a female donor with early-stage non-small cell lung cancer.

This clonotype was counted ten times or more. J is TRBJ2-1 and V is TRBV20-1; TRBD1 matches at 7 bases. Trimming took 5 bases from V and 4 from J; bases not matched to a gene: 11. The CDR3 contains 15 residues. Germline-derived CDR1 and CDR2 are DFQATT and SNEGSKA (reference sequence). CDR3 DNA: TGCAGTGCTGGCAAAGCCGGGACAGTTTACAATGAGCAGTTCTTC. This translates into CSAGKAGTVYNEQFF.

The chain joins TRBV7-2 to TRBJ2-2; 7 bases are shared with TRBD2. In germline, CDR1 is SGHTA, CDR2 FQGNSA. V gave up 4 bases and J gave up 6 bases; unmatched junction bases: 8. The CDR3 runs 15 residues. The CDR3 is CASSSGKGGAGELFF. In DNA form, the CDR3 reads TGTGCCAGCAGCTCCGGGAAGGGAGGGGCCGGGGAGCTGTTTTTT.

Many counts were recorded for this clonotype. The chain joins TRBV18 to TRBJ1-1; 7 nucleotides line up with TRBD1. The CDR3 length is 14 residues. Trimming removed 6 bases from V and 2 bases from J; junction bases left unmatched: 6. From germline, CDR1 is KGHSH and CDR2 LQKENI. Here the CDR3 DNA reads TGTGCCAGCTCCCCGGACAGGACAAACACTGAAGCTTTCTTT. This gives the protein CASSPDRTNTEAFF.

This clonotype was recorded a few times. V gene TRBV20-1 combines with J gene TRBJ2-7; tentative D call: TRBD2 (6 bases). Looked up from germline, CDR1 is DFQATT and CDR2 is SNEGSKA (reference sequence). This CDR3 contains 13 residues. V was cut by 5 bases and J by 3 bases, with 14 bases left in between. The CDR3 loop is CSALGAGGYEQYF. The CDR3 nucleotides read TGCAGTGCTTTGGGAGCGGGCGGCTACGAGCAGTACTTC.

This clonotype was found many times. The chain is built from TRBV5-5 and TRBJ2-3, with TRBD1 matching 7 bases. This CDR3 has 13 residues. Germline V lookup: CDR1 SGHKS, CDR2 YYEKEE (reference sequence). Germline trimming cut 4 bases from V and 6 bases from J; bases unmatched to any gene: 5. CDR3 protein: CASSVRGLDTQYF. CDR3 bases: TGTGCCAGCAGCGTAAGGGGGCTGGATACGCAGTATTTT.

The rearrangement links TRBV20-1 to TRBJ2-2; no clear D. Germline CDR1 is DFQATT and CDR2 is SNEGSKA (reference sequence). Trimming removed 3 bases at V and 2 bases at J, with 19 bases between. There are 17 residues in the CDR3. In DNA, the CDR3 is TGCAGTGCTAGTAGGTCCTCCTTAATTACCAACACCGGGGAGCTGTTTTTT. This sequence encodes CSASRSSLITNTGELFF.

This clonotype was picked up a small number of times. The gene calls are TRBV2 and TRBJ2-3; 8 nucleotides agree with TRBD1. The CDR3 is 14 residues long. CDR1 SNHLY and CDR2 FYNNEI come from the germline V gene. Unmatched junction bases numbered 4, after V lost 6 bases and J lost 2 bases. The CDR3 bases are TGTGCCAGCAGGGACAGGGTCCACACAGATACGCAGTATTTT. It encodes CASRDRVHTDTQYF.

This clonotype was detected only a few times. V and J are TRBV27 and TRBJ1-6, with 7 bases that match TRBD1. The germline gives CDR1 MNHEY, CDR2 SMNVEV (reference sequence). The V gene end was trimmed by 6 bases and the J gene end by 2 bases; junction bases not matched to a gene: 7. CDR3 length: 16 amino acids. CDR3 residues: CASRVSGTAYNSPLHF. CDR3 bases: TGTGCCAGCAGGGTTTCCGGGACAGCCTATAATTCACCCCTCCACTTT.

Only a few counts were recorded for this clonotype. The chain is built from TRBV4-3 and TRBJ1-2; TRBD1 aligns across 9 bases. Trimming removed 0 bases from V and 5 bases from J; junction bases left unmatched: 13. Germline V gene lookup returns CDR1 LGHNA and CDR2 YSLEER. This CDR3 comprises 18 residues. The CDR3 coding sequence is TGCGCCAGCAGCCAAGATTTGGGGACCGGGACAGGGCCTTATGGCTACACCTTC. Protein: CASSQDLGTGTGPYGYTF.

This clonotype was detected ten times or more. The chain carries TRBV7-6 and TRBJ2-1; 9 nucleotides agree with TRBD2. In germline, CDR1 is SGHVS, CDR2 FNYEAQ. V gave up 1 base and J gave up 2 bases; unmatched junction bases: 9. The CDR3 contains 18 residues. CDR3 in amino acids: CASSLGVAGENPYNEQFF. CDR3 nucleotide sequence: TGTGCCAGCAGCTTAGGGGTAGCGGGGGAGAACCCCTACAATGAGCAGTTCTTC.

The CDR3 bases are TGTGCCAGCAGTGACCCGGGACTAGCGGGGGGGAGCTCCTACAATGAGCAGTTCTTC. This gives the protein CASSDPGLAGGSSYNEQFF. The chain couples TRBV2 to TRBJ2-1, with TRBD2 matching over 16 bases. With V trimmed by 3 bases and J by 0 bases, 5 bases remained unmatched. Germline lookup yields CDR1 SNHLY and CDR2 FYNNEI. CDR3 length: 19 amino acids.

The sample holds many counts of this clonotype. The V call is TRBV24-1, the J call TRBJ2-3; D may be TRBD1 (5 bases). The germline V and J ends were trimmed by 4 bases and 6 bases, with 13 bases remaining between them. Germline V gene lookup returns CDR1 KGHDR and CDR2 SFDVKD. This CDR3 has 14 residues. The CDR3 spells CATSDREDQDTQYF. As DNA, the CDR3 is TGTGCCACCAGTGACAGGGAAGATCAGGATACGCAGTATTTT.

This clonotype was observed many times. The chain employs TRBV20-1 and TRBJ1-5; no definite D call. This CDR3 has 14 residues. The V and J ends lost 6 bases and 6 bases respectively, with 18 bases between them. Germline CDR1 and CDR2: DFQATT and SNEGSKA (reference sequence). The CDR3 sequence is CSAWAGGVSQPQHF. The CDR3 DNA sequence: TGCAGTGCCTGGGCCGGTGGGGTTAGTCAGCCCCAGCATTTT.

This clonotype was recorded many times. The rearrangement links TRBV25-1 to TRBJ2-1; the match to TRBD2 covers 7 bases. The CDR3 is 13 residues long. Germline lookup yields CDR1 MGHDK and CDR2 SYGVNS. Trimming removed 4 bases from V and 6 bases from J; junction bases left unmatched: 3. The CDR3 nucleotides are TGTGCCAGCAGTGGATGGACTAGCAATGAGCAGTTCTTC. The encoded protein is CASSGWTSNEQFF.

In its sample, this clonotype was seen many times. The V and J genes are TRBV18 and TRBJ2-3, with D tentatively TRBD2 (6 bases). Germline lookup yields CDR1 KGHSH and CDR2 LQKENI. This CDR3 region has 13 residues. V lost 2 bases and J 3 bases, leaving 6 bases between the germline ends. CDR3 residues: CASSPAGTDTQYF. The CDR3 DNA follows: TGTGCCAGCTCACCAGCGGGGACAGATACGCAGTATTTT.

This clonotype was detected ten times or more. The CDR3 nucleotides are TGTGCCAGCAGCTTCCTAGCGGGGGGCACCTACGAGCAGTACTTC. This encodes CASSFLAGGTYEQYF. V and J are TRBV11-2 and TRBJ2-7, with 11 bases fitting TRBD2. The germline CDR1 and CDR2 sequences are SGHAT and FQNNGV. V shed 3 bases and J 2 bases; nucleotides not matched to a gene: 3. This CDR3 spans 15 amino acids.

This clonotype was counted at least ten times. The chain employs TRBV7-2 and TRBJ2-5; D gene ambiguous. The CDR3 extends over 14 amino acids. Trimming stripped 0 bases from V and 5 bases from J, with 10 bases between. Germline assignment: CDR1 SGHTA and CDR2 FQGNSA. CDR3 residues: CASSLAGLGETQYF. CDR3 nucleotide sequence: TGTGCCAGCAGCTTAGCGGGGTTGGGGGAGACCCAGTACTTC.

This clonotype was seen ten or more times. The V call is TRBV5-1, the J call TRBJ2-5, with a tentative D call TRBD1 (5 bases). In germline, CDR1 is SGHRS, CDR2 YFSETQ. This CDR3 region has 14 residues. V lost 0 bases to trimming and J lost 2 bases, with 8 bases between them. The CDR3 protein is CASSLDRRQETQYF. CDR3 nucleotides: TGCGCCAGCAGCTTGGACAGGCGACAAGAGACCCAGTACTTC.

This clonotype was picked up many times. The chain links TRBV25-1 to TRBJ2-3; D is unresolved. The CDR3 is 13 residues long. Per the germline V gene, CDR1 is MGHDK and CDR2 is SYGVNS. The V gene lost 3 bases and the J gene lost 2 bases, with 6 bases spanning the gap. The CDR3: CASSEAATDTQYF. CDR3 in DNA: TGTGCCAGCAGTGAGGCAGCCACAGATACGCAGTATTTT.